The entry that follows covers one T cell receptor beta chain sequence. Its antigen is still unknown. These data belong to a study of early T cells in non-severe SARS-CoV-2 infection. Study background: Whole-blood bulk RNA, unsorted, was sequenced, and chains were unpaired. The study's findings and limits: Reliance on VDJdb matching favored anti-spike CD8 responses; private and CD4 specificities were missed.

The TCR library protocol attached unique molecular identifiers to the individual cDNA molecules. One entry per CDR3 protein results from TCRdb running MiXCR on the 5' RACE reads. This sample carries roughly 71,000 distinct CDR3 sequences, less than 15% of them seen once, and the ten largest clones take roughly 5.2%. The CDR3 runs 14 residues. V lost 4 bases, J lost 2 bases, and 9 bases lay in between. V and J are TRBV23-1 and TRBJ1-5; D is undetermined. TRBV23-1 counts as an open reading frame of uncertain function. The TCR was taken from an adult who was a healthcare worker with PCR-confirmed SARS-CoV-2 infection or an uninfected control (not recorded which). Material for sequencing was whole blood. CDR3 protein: CASSRGKGNQPQHF. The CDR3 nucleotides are TGCGCCAGCAGTCGGGGAAAAGGCAATCAGCCCCAGCATTTT.